These T cell receptor beta chains were read from a single sample in a study of beta chain features in type 1 diabetes. The protocol was immunoSEQ multiplex PCR, while the TCRdb copy is restricted to in-frame clones and leaves out a portion. The data contain under 300,000 clones, about 30% of them singletons. The sequencing input was central memory CD4+ T cells from blood. All receptors come from a man in his thirties or forties in good health. CDR3s include the opening cysteine and the closing phenylalanine or tryptophan. D genes are given only for firm matches. Rows give clone size only sometimes, using once, few, many, or a class for an expanded clone.

size	D	V	J	DNA	CDR3
NA	NA	TRBV5-1	TRBJ2-3	TGCGCCAGCAGCTATACAACGTCGGCAGTAGATACGCAGTATTTT	CASSYTTSAVDTQYF
NA	NA	TRBV15	TRBJ1-5	TGTGCCACCAGCAGGGGAGAGGGGAGGAATCAGCCCCAGCATTTT	CATSRGEGRNQPQHF
NA	NA	TRBV6-5	TRBJ1-5	TGTGCCAGCAGTTACAAACAGGGCGGGAATCAGCCCCAGCATTTT	CASSYKQGGNQPQHF
few	NA	TRBV10-2	TRBJ2-1	TGCGCCAGCACTATGACCAGCTCCTACAATGAGCAGTTCTTC	CASTMTSSYNEQFF
NA	NA	TRBV4-1	TRBJ2-1	TGCGCCAGCAGCCACACACCTGGGGAGCTTAGCTCCTACAATGAGCAGTTCTTC	CASSHTPGELSSYNEQFF
NA	TRBD1	TRBV9	TRBJ1-6	TGTGCCAGCAGCCGACAGGGTCGGAATTCACCCCTCCACTTT	CASSRQGRNSPLHF
NA	TRBD2	TRBV2	TRBJ2-5	TGTGCCAGCTCGGGGACTACAATTCAAGAGACCCAGTACTTC	CASSGTTIQETQYF
NA	NA	TRBV18	TRBJ1-2	TGTGCCAGCTCAAAAGGGGACTATGGCTACACCTTC	CASSKGDYGYTF
NA	NA	TRBV18	TRBJ2-5	TGTGCCAGCTCACCTAGACAGCAAGAGACCCAGTACTTC	CASSPRQQETQYF
many	NA	TRBV11-2	TRBJ1-1	TGTGCCAGCAGCTCCTCTTCAGGGTTTGAAGCTTTCTTT	CASSSSSGFEAFF
NA	TRBD1	TRBV11-2	TRBJ2-1	TGTGCCAGCAGCTTAGATCCCCCAGGGGGCTTTTACAATGAGCAGTTCTTC	CASSLDPPGGFYNEQFF